Given below is one TCR beta chain in context. This CDR3 has 15 amino acids. CDR1 is SGHTS and CDR2 is YDEGEE in the germline V gene. V lost 3 bases and J lost 4; bases outside the gene matches: 5. These data originate in a study of T cell responses to AZD1222 COVID-19 vaccine. The assay was immunoSEQ multiplex PCR, and TCRdb's table has in-frame clones only and misses some. The sample contains 100,000 to 150,000 clones, about nine tenths of which appear only once. The chain is built from TRBV5-8 and TRBJ2-1, with TRBD1 matching 9 bases. The clonotype comes from an adult who received the AZD1222 COVID-19 vaccine. Specimen: peripheral blood, collected 28 days after the second AZD1222 dose. In DNA, the CDR3 is TGTGCCAGCAGCTCCGGGACAGGGACTTACAATGAGCAGTTCTTC. Translated: CASSSGTGTYNEQFF.